Listed below are T cell receptor beta chains from one sample, sequenced in a study of T cell responses to AZD1222 COVID-19 vaccine. Clones were sequenced by immunoSEQ multiplex PCR, and TCRdb holds only the in-frame ones, with some missing. The sample consists of 90,000 to 130,000 clones, around 93% of them appearing once. The material was peripheral blood, obtained on day 0 of AZD1222 vaccination. These receptor sequences come from an adult in good health. Each CDR3 is given with its conserved first and last residue. The D gene is left open where the match is weak. Some rows have no size entry. The others give once, few or many, or a class for an expanded clone.

TRBD1,TRBV6-5,TRBJ1-1,once,TGTGCCAGCAGTTACTCGAGGACAGGGTCCACTGAAGCTTTCTTT,CASSYSRTGSTEAFF
TRBD2,TRBV6-5,TRBJ2-1,NA,TGTGCCAGCAGTTACTCGAAGACTAGCGGGGGTTATGAGCAGTTCTTC,CASSYSKTSGGYEQFF
NA,TRBV9,TRBJ2-7,NA,TGTGCCAGCAGCACTCTCTACGAGCAGTACTTC,CASSTLYEQYF
TRBD2,TRBV5-1,TRBJ2-3,NA,TGCGCCAGCGGCGGGGGGTCCGGGGCCGATACGCAGTATTTT,CASGGGSGADTQYF
NA,TRBV13,TRBJ1-2,NA,TGTGCCAGCAGCTTAACGTCTAACTATGGCTACACCTTC,CASSLTSNYGYTF
NA,TRBV4-2,TRBJ2-3,NA,TGTGCCAGCAGCCAAGATCTAGCGAATACGCAGTATTTT,CASSQDLANTQYF
NA,TRBV14,TRBJ1-1,few,TGTGCCAGCAGCCAACAGCCAAGGGCCCTCGGCACTGAAGCTTTCTTT,CASSQQPRALGTEAFF
TRBD1,TRBV2,TRBJ2-3,NA,TGTGCCAGCAGTGTTCAGGGGGCTAGCACAGATACGCAGTATTTT,CASSVQGASTDTQYF
TRBD1,TRBV25-1,TRBJ1-1,NA,TGTGCCAGCAGTGGATTGACAGGGGGCAGCACTGAAGCTTTCTTT,CASSGLTGGSTEAFF
NA,TRBV11-2,TRBJ2-2,NA,TGTGCCAGCAGCTACCTAGCAGACCGGGGGCGGGAGCTGTTTTTT,CASSYLADRGRELFF
NA,TRBV5-1,TRBJ1-2,NA,TGCGCCAGCAGCTTGGCTACAGGTGGTGACGGCTACACCTTC,CASSLATGGDGYTF
NA,TRBV5-1,TRBJ1-1,NA,TGCGCCAGCAGCCTACAGGGGAACACTGAAGCTTTCTTT,CASSLQGNTEAFF
NA,TRBV19,TRBJ1-5,NA,TGTGCCAGTATGGACGGGGGAATACCCCAGCATTTT,CASMDGGIPQHF
TRBD1,TRBV19,TRBJ2-7,NA,TGTGCCACCGGACAGGGGGCTTCCTACGAGCAGTACTTC,CATGQGASYEQYF
TRBD1,TRBV29-1,TRBJ1-2,NA,TGCAGCGGGGGACAGTCCGGGCATGGCTACACCTTC,CSGGQSGHGYTF
NA,TRBV28,TRBJ1-2,NA,TGTGCCAGCAGTTCAGGAGGGGATGGCTACACCTTC,CASSSGGDGYTF
NA,TRBV5-6,TRBJ2-2,NA,TGTGCCAGCAAACACACGGGGACCGGGGAGCTGTTTTTT,CASKHTGTGELFF
TRBD1,TRBV5-1,TRBJ1-2,NA,TGCGCCAGCAGCTTGCTCGGACAGGGCTATGGCTACACCTTC,CASSLLGQGYGYTF
NA,TRBV19,TRBJ2-7,once,TGTGCCAGTAGTGATCGCAGGGTCTCCTACGAGCAGTACTTC,CASSDRRVSYEQYF
NA,TRBV11-3,TRBJ1-2,NA,TGTGCCAGCAGCCAAACCGGACGGATCTATGGCTACACCTTC,CASSQTGRIYGYTF
NA,TRBV2,TRBJ1-5,NA,TGTGCCAGCAGCGAAATCAGGACAACTGTGACCCAGCATTTT,CASSEIRTTVTQHF
NA,TRBV21-1,TRBJ2-6,NA,TGTGCCAGCAGCCCGCGACAGGGACTAGCGGGTACCTCTGGGGCCAACGTCCTGACTTTC,CASSPRQGLAGTSGANVLTF